Below, 26 T cell receptor beta chains from the same sample are listed, as sequenced in a study of OX40 agonist ivuxolimab in advanced cancers. Measured with immunoSEQ multiplex PCR; TCRdb has only the in-frame clones, and not every one. The sample records some 26,000 clones, around 75% being singletons. This specimen was CD4+ or CD8+ T cells sorted from blood, taken in a trial of the OX40 agonist ivuxolimab. The receptor source for this set is an adult with an advanced solid tumor such as melanoma, head and neck, liver or kidney cancer.

About this clone: Other nucleotide sequences in the sample specify the same CDR3. The rearrangement joins TRBV27 to TRBJ2-2; the match to TRBD1 covers 7 bases. The CDR3 spans 16 residues. Per germline, CDR1 MNHEY and CDR2 SMNVEV (reference sequence). J gave up 1 base and V 2 bases, and 4 bases lay outside the gene matches. CDR3 coding DNA: TGTGCCAGCAGTTTAGGGCGGACAGGGAACACCGGGGAGCTGTTTTTT. Residues: CASSLGRTGNTGELFF.

V gene TRBV7-2 combines with J gene TRBJ2-1; 8 bases fit TRBD2. The CDR3 totals 15 residues. After removal of 2 bases from V and 7 bases from J, the junction contained 7 bases not matched to a gene. Germline-derived CDR1 and CDR2 are SGHTA and FQGNSA. The CDR3 region is CASSLIGGGRNEQFF. The CDR3 coding sequence is TGTGCCAGCAGCTTAATCGGCGGGGGGCGTAATGAGCAGTTCTTC.

The V and J genes are TRBV2 and TRBJ2-1; 14 nucleotides agree with TRBD2. Germline CDR1 reads SNHLY; CDR2 reads FYNNEI. With 10 bases clipped from V and 6 bases from J, the junction kept 5 bases outside the gene matches. There are 14 residues in the CDR3. CDR3: CATHGTSGGNEQFF. The CDR3 DNA sequence: TGTGCCACCCATGGGACTAGCGGGGGCAATGAGCAGTTCTTC.

The V call is TRBV7-2, the J call TRBJ1-4, with 7 bases lining up with TRBD1. The CDR3 extends over 15 amino acids. The germline V gene has CDR1 SGHTA and CDR2 FQGNSA. Trimming cost V 4 bases and J 2 bases; bases outside gene matches: 4. CDR3 DNA: TGTGCCAGCAGCTCAGAGGACAGGACTAATGAAAAACTGTTTTTT. Amino acids: CASSSEDRTNEKLFF. Full variable domain (outside the CDR3, taken from reference TRBV7-2 and TRBJ1-4): GAGVSQSPSNKVTEKGKDVELRCDPISGHTALYWYRQSLGQGLEFLIYFQGNSAPDKSGLPSDRFSAERTGGSVSTLTIQRTQQEDSAVYLCASSSEDRTNEKLFFGSGTQLSVL.

This clone was counted between two and nine times. This sequence joins TRBV7-8 and TRBJ2-7; possible D gene TRBD1, 6 bases. The V and J ends lost 5 bases and 4 bases respectively, with 15 bases between them. CDR1 is SGHVS, CDR2 FQNEAQ, per germline. The CDR3 is 14 amino acids. CDR3 sequence (DNA): TGTGCCAGCAGCCAGGGCAGGGGAACGTACGAGCAGTACTTC. This translates into CASSQGRGTYEQYF. Supplemented by reference TRBV7-8 and TRBJ2-7, the full variable domain reads GAGVSQSPRYKVAKRGQDVALRCDPISGHVSLFWYQQALGQGPEFLTYFQNEAQLDKSGLPSDRFFAERPEGSVSTLKIQRTQQEDSAVYLCASSQGRGTYEQYFGPGTRLTVT.

V gene TRBV2 combines with J gene TRBJ2-7, with a tentative D call TRBD2 (7 bases). Per the germline V gene, CDR1 is SNHLY and CDR2 is FYNNEI. Trimming removed 1 base at V and 3 bases at J, with 13 bases between. This CDR3 is built from 15 residues. CDR3 protein: CASSEGRGDYYEQYF. The DNA for the CDR3 is TGTGCCAGCAGTGAAGGGAGGGGGGACTACTACGAGCAGTACTTC.

This clone was found once. V is TRBV6-1 and J is TRBJ2-3; 7 bases map to TRBD2. The ends lost 0 bases at V and 5 bases at J; junction bases unmatched: 8. CDR3 length equals 16 residues. Per the germline V gene, CDR1 is MNHNS and CDR2 is SASEGT. Here the CDR3 DNA reads TGTGCCAGCAGTGAAGCCTCAGGGACTACAGGAGATACGCAGTATTTT. It yields the protein CASSEASGTTGDTQYF.

The chain has TRBV5-1 and TRBJ2-2, with 8 bases lining up with TRBD2. The CDR3 consists of 15 residues. V lost 7 bases and J lost 1; bases outside the gene matches: 6. Germline loops: CDR1 SGHRS, CDR2 YFSETQ. CDR3 protein: CASGQRGQNTGELFF. The CDR3 DNA is TGCGCCAGCGGACAGCGGGGGCAGAACACCGGGGAGCTGTTTTTT.

This chain links TRBV4-1 with TRBJ2-3, with a tentative D call TRBD2 (6 bases). This CDR3 has 18 amino acids. Germline values: CDR1 MGHRA, CDR2 YSYEKL. V lost 2 bases, J lost 0 bases, and 18 bases lay in between. The CDR3, as DNA: TGCGCCAGCAGCCAAACGCGGTGGGCGGGGCTCAGCACAGATACGCAGTATTTT. This sequence encodes CASSQTRWAGLSTDTQYF.

This chain joins TRBV5-8 and TRBJ1-2, with D unresolved. The CDR3 contains 15 residues. CDR1 and CDR2 (germline): SGHTS, YDEGEE. V was shortened by 1 base and J by 1 base, with 11 bases between the two germline ends. Here the CDR3 reads CASSLLIEDNYGYTF. Written as DNA, the CDR3 is TGTGCCAGCAGCTTGTTGATCGAAGATAACTATGGCTACACCTTC.

The V and J genes are TRBV6-1 and TRBJ1-1; 9 nucleotides match TRBD1. Germline assignment: CDR1 MNHNS and CDR2 SASEGT. This CDR3 is built from 16 residues. V dropped 2 bases and J dropped 10; count of bases not matched to a gene: 14. The CDR3 is CASSEFYWDRVRRAFF. The CDR3, as DNA: TGTGCCAGCAGTGAATTCTATTGGGACAGGGTAAGAAGAGCTTTCTTT.

The chain couples TRBV4-2 to TRBJ2-3; 7 nucleotides agree with TRBD2. Per the germline V gene, CDR1 is LGHNA and CDR2 is YNFKEQ. The V and J ends lost 0 bases and 6 bases, in that order; junction bases with no gene match: 9. The CDR3 runs to 16 residues. This CDR3 reads CASSQEQRSSGDTQYF. CDR3 DNA: TGTGCCAGCAGCCAAGAGCAGAGGAGTAGCGGGGATACGCAGTATTTT.

CDR3 protein: CASSFFLPSYNEQFF. The CDR3 DNA follows: TGCGCCAGCAGCTTCTTCCTTCCCAGCTACAATGAGCAGTTCTTC. This sequence joins TRBV5-1 and TRBJ2-1; D is unresolved. The CDR3 loop spans 15 amino acids. In germline, CDR1 is SGHRS, CDR2 YFSETQ. Between the trimmed V and J ends, which lost 2 bases and 3 bases, there was a span of 12 bases.

This rearrangement joins TRBV7-8 to TRBJ2-7, with 12 nucleotides matching TRBD1. Germline V gives CDR1 SGHVS, CDR2 FQNEAQ. Trimming took 4 bases from V and 4 from J; bases not matched to a gene: 8. This CDR3 contains 16 residues. CDR3 sequence (DNA): TGTGCCAGCAGCTCCGAGGGGGGACAGGGGGCTTACGAGCAGTACTTC. Amino acid sequence: CASSSEGGQGAYEQYF.

The table lists this clone with a count of one. V gene TRBV6-5 combines with J gene TRBJ1-4, with 7 positions matching TRBD1. Losses at the gene ends were 6 bases for V and 5 bases for J; bases not matched to a gene: 6. CDR1 is MNHEY, CDR2 SVGAGI, per germline. The CDR3 is made up of 14 amino acids. The CDR3 DNA reads TGTGCCAGCAGCATGGACAGGCTCAATGAAAAACTGTTTTTT. Protein sequence: CASSMDRLNEKLFF.

This sequence joins TRBV28 and TRBJ1-4, with 11 bases matching TRBD1. The CDR3 has 14 amino acids. V trimming: 3 bases; J trimming: 8 bases; junction bases outside the gene matches: 2. CDR1 is MDHEN and CDR2 is SYDVKM in the germline V gene. CDR3 in amino acids: CASSLDRGREKLFF. The CDR3 DNA is TGTGCCAGCAGTTTGGACAGGGGGCGGGAAAAACTGTTTTTT.

The chain combines TRBV6-4 with TRBJ2-5, with TRBD1 matching 10 bases. Per germline, CDR1 MRHNA and CDR2 SNTAGT. V shed 8 bases, J shed 3 bases, and the junction held 6 bases outside the gene matches. There are 14 residues in the CDR3. DNA of the CDR3: TGTGCCAGCTATAGGGACAGGGGCGAAGAGACCCAGTACTTC. It encodes CASYRDRGEETQYF.

The chain couples TRBV11-2 to TRBJ2-7, with 8 bases aligning to TRBD2. J was trimmed by 0 bases and V by 5 bases; bases with no gene match: 3. The CDR3 has 14 residues. CDR1 and CDR2 (germline): SGHAT, FQNNGV. The chain's CDR3 is CASSPAGGSYEQYF. CDR3 bases: TGTGCCAGCAGCCCCGCGGGGGGCTCCTACGAGCAGTACTTC.

This clone was seen ten or more times. J is TRBJ2-1 and V is TRBV4-2, with 10 bases aligning to TRBD2. Germline V gene data show CDR1 as LGHNA and CDR2 as YNFKEQ. The CDR3 is made up of 15 amino acids. V shed 4 bases, J shed 5 bases, and the junction held 5 bases outside the gene matches. The CDR3 coding sequence is TGTGCCAGCAGCCCCGGACTAGCGGAGGACAATGAGCAGTTCTTC. It encodes CASSPGLAEDNEQFF.

The rearrangement joins TRBV6-6 to TRBJ2-7; D is ambiguous. The V end lost 5 bases, the J end lost 6 bases, and 11 bases lay between the germline ends. The germline gives CDR1 MNHNY, CDR2 SVGAGI (reference sequence). The CDR3 is 12 amino acids. The CDR3 region is CASSNTGFEQYF. The CDR3 DNA sequence: TGTGCCAGCAGTAACACCGGGTTCGAGCAGTACTTC.

The gene calls are TRBV14 and TRBJ2-3, with 9 bases lining up with TRBD2. After removal of 2 bases from V and 1 base from J, the junction contained 1 base not matched to a gene. The CDR3 spans 15 residues. Germline CDR1 is SGHDN and CDR2 is FVKESK. The CDR3 nucleotides are TGTGCCAGCAGCCAAATAGCGGGGGGCACAGATACGCAGTATTTT. It encodes CASSQIAGGTDTQYF.

The chain joins TRBV28 to TRBJ1-2; weak D call: TRBD1 (6 bases). V lost 6 bases and J 4 bases, leaving 18 bases between the germline ends. This CDR3 has 15 amino acids. The V gene's germline CDR1 is MDHEN and CDR2 SYDVKM. The CDR3 DNA is TGTGCCAGCAGCCCTCCGGGGGGGGCTTCCTATGGCTACACCTTC. It codes for CASSPPGGASYGYTF.

The chain uses TRBV7-9 and TRBJ1-1; D not resolved. The CDR3 loop spans 16 amino acids. From germline, CDR1 is SEHNR and CDR2 FQNEAQ (reference sequence). The V end was cut by 4 bases, the J end by 4 bases, with 19 bases between. This CDR3 reads CASSSPERVLFTEAFF. The CDR3 region has the DNA TGTGCCAGCAGCTCCCCCGAACGGGTGCTCTTCACTGAAGCTTTCTTT.

The chain combines TRBV13 with TRBJ1-6; no clear D gene. CDR3 length: 15 amino acids. Germline assignment: CDR1 PRHDT and CDR2 FYEKMQ (reference sequence). V shed 2 bases and J shed 6 bases, with 11 bases lying between them. CDR3 bases: TGTGCCAGCAGCTTATCCGGGTTTCTTAATTCACCCCTCCACTTT. Amino acids: CASSLSGFLNSPLHF. The variable domain in full, completed from reference TRBV13 and TRBJ1-6, reads AAGVIQSPRHLIKEKRETATLKCYPIPRHDTVYWYQQGPGQDPQFLISFYEKMQSDKGSIPDRFSAQQFSDYHSELNMSSLELGDSALYFCASSLSGFLNSPLHFGNGTRLTVT.

The V and J genes are TRBV5-1 and TRBJ1-1; D uncertain. V dropped 0 bases and J dropped 4 bases, with 7 bases sitting between them. Germline values: CDR1 SGHRS, CDR2 YFSETQ. This CDR3 spans 13 amino acids. The chain's CDR3 is CASSLGPSTEAFF. The CDR3 nucleotides are TGCGCCAGCAGCTTGGGACCTTCCACTGAAGCTTTCTTT.

This sequence joins TRBV6-5 and TRBJ2-1; TRBD2 agrees at 13 bases. This CDR3 spans 16 amino acids. V trimming: 0 bases; J trimming: 9 bases; junction bases outside the gene matches: 5. The germline CDR1 and CDR2 sequences are MNHEY and SVGAGI. The CDR3 loop is CASSYSGLAGDTEQFF. CDR3 coding DNA: TGTGCCAGCAGTTACTCAGGACTAGCGGGAGATACTGAGCAGTTCTTC.